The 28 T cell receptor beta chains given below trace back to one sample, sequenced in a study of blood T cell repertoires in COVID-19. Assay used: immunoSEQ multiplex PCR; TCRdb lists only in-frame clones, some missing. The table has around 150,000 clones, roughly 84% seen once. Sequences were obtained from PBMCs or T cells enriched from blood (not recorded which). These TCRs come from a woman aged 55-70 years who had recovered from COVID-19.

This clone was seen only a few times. The CDR3 nucleotides are TGTGCCAGTAGTATAGCAGGGTTGGACACCGGGGAGCTGTTTTTT. Its translation is CASSIAGLDTGELFF. This chain links TRBV19 with TRBJ2-2; the D gene is possibly TRBD1 (5 bases). Looked up from germline, CDR1 is LNHDA and CDR2 is SQIVND (reference sequence). V was clipped by 1 base and J by 3 bases, with 9 bases between them. The CDR3 runs 15 residues.

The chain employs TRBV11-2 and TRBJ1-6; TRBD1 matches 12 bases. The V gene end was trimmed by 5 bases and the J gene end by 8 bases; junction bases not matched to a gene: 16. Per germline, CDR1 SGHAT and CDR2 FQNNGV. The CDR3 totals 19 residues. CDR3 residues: CASSLDRDRGLAWDSPLHF. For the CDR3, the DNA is TGTGCCAGCAGCCTCGACCGGGACAGGGGGCTTGCATGGGATTCACCCCTCCACTTT. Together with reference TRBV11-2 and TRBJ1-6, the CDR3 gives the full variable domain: EAGVAQSPRYKIIEKRQSVAFWCNPISGHATLYWYQQILGQGPKLLIQFQNNGVVDDSQLPKDRFSAERLKGVDSTLKIQPAKLEDSAVYLCASSLDRDRGLAWDSPLHFGNGTRLTVT.

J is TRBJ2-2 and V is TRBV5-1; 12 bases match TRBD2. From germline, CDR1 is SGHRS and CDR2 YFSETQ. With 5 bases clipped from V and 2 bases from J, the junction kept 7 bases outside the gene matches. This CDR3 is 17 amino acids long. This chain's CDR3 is CASSPTSGGRNTGELFF. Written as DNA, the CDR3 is TGCGCCAGCAGTCCGACTAGCGGGGGCCGTAACACCGGGGAGCTGTTTTTT.

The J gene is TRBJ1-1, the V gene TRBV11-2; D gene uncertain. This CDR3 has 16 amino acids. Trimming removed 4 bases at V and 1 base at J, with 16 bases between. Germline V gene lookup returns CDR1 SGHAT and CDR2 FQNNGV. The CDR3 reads CASSYRGLIKNTEAFF. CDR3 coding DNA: TGTGCCAGCAGCTATCGAGGGCTAATCAAGAACACTGAAGCTTTCTTT.

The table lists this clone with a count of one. In DNA, the CDR3 is TGTGCCACCGGGTTGGGCGAGACCCAGTACTTC. It encodes CATGLGETQYF. J is TRBJ2-5 and V is TRBV24-1; no reliable D call. Germline values: CDR1 KGHDR, CDR2 SFDVKD. This CDR3 is 11 amino acids long. V was trimmed by 9 bases and J by 5 bases, leaving 9 bases between them.

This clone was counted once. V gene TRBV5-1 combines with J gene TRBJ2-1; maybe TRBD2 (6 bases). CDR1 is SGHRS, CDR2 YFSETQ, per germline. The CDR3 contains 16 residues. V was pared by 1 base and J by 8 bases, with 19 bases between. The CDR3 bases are TGCGCCAGCAGCTTGTTAGCCGGTCGGGGGAGCCATGAGCAGTTCTTC. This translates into CASSLLAGRGSHEQFF.

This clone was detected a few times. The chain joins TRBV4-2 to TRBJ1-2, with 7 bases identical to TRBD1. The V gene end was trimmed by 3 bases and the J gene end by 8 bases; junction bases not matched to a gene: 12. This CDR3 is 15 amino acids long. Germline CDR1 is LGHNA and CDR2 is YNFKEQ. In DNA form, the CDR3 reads TGTGCCAGCAGCCAGGCTACGACAGGGTTAGTGGGCTACACCTTC. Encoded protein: CASSQATTGLVGYTF.

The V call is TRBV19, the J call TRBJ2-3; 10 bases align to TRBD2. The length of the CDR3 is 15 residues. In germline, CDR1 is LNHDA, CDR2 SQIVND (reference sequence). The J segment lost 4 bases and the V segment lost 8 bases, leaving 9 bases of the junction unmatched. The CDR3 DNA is TGTGCCAGTGGGACTAGCGATCTTTTCGCAGATACGCAGTATTTT. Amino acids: CASGTSDLFADTQYF.

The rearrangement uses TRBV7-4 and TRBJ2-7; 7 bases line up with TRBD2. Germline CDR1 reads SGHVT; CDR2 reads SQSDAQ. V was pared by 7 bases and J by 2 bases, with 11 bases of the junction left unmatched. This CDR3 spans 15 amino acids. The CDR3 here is CASTSPAGLPYEQYF. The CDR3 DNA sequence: TGTGCCAGCACCTCCCCGGCGGGACTACCCTACGAGCAGTACTTC.

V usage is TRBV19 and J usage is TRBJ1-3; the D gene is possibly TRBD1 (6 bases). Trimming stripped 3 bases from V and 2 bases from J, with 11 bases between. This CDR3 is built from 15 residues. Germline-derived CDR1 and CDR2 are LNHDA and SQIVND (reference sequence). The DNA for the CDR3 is TGTGCCAGTAGTATCACCGGGACACCTGGAAACACCATATATTTT. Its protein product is CASSITGTPGNTIYF.

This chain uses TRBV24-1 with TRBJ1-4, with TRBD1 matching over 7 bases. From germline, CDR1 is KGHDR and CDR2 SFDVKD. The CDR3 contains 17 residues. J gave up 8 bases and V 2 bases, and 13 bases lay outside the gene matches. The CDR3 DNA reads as TGTGCCACCAGTGATTCAAGGGAGCCAGGGGGATGGGAAAAACTGTTTTTT. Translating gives CATSDSREPGGWEKLFF.

The CDR3, as DNA: TGTGCCTGGAGTGTCGGAGCGATTGACACTGAAGCTTTCTTT. This sequence encodes CAWSVGAIDTEAFF. The rearrangement uses TRBV30 and TRBJ1-1; D is uncertain. Germline V lookup: CDR1 GTSNPN, CDR2 SVGIG (reference sequence). With 0 bases removed from V and 3 bases from J, the gap between germline ends came to 11 bases. The CDR3 is 14 amino acids.

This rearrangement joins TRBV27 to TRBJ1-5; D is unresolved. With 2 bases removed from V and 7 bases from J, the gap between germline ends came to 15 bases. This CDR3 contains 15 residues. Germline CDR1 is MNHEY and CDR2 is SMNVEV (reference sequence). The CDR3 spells CASSLNGESRQPQHF. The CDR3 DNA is TGTGCCAGCAGTTTAAATGGAGAGAGCCGCCAGCCCCAGCATTTT.

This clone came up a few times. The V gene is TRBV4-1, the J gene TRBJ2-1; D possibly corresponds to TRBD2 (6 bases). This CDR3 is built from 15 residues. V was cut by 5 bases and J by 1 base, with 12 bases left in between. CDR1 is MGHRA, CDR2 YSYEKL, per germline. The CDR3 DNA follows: TGCGCCAGCAGCGGGGGACTTTTGTCCTACAATGAGCAGTTCTTC. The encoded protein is CASSGGLLSYNEQFF.

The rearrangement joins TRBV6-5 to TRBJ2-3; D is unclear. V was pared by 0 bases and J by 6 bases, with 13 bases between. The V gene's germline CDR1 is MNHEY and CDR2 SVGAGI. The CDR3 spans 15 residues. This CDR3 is CASSYSTAVGDTQYF. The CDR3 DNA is TGTGCCAGCAGTTACTCGACCGCGGTCGGGGATACGCAGTATTTT.

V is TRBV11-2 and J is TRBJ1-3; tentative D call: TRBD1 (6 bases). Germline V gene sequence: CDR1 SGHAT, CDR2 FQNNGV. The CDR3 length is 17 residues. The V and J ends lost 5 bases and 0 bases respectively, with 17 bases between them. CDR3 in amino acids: CASSLLGQTVSGNTIYF. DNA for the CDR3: TGTGCCAGCAGCCTGCTCGGACAGACCGTCTCTGGAAACACCATATATTTT.

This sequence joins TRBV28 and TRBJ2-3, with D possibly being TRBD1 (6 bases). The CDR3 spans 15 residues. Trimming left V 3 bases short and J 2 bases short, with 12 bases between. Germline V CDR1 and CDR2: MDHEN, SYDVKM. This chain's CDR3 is CASSFAGVTTDTQYF. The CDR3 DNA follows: TGTGCCAGCAGTTTTGCAGGGGTGACCACAGATACGCAGTATTTT.

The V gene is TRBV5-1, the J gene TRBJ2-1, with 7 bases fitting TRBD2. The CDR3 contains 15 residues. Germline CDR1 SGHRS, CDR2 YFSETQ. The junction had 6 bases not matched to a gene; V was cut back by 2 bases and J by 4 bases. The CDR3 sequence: CASSLGGGVYNEQFF. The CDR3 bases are TGCGCCAGCAGCTTAGGTGGGGGGGTTTACAATGAGCAGTTCTTC.

CDR3 residues: CASLDGGNSYNSPLHF. The CDR3 DNA sequence: TGTGCCTCCCTCGACGGGGGGAACTCCTATAATTCACCCCTCCACTTT. The chain couples TRBV2 to TRBJ1-6; possibly TRBD1 for D (5 bases). This CDR3 contains 16 residues. Trimming took off 11 bases at V and 0 bases at J, with 17 bases between the two ends. Germline values: CDR1 SNHLY, CDR2 FYNNEI.

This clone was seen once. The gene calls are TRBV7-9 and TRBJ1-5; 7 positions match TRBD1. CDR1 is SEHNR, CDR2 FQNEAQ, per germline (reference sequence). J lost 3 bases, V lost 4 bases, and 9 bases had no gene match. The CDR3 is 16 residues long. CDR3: CASSSSGQGDNQPQHF. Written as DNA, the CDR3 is TGTGCCAGCAGCTCCTCCGGGCAGGGGGACAATCAGCCCCAGCATTTT.

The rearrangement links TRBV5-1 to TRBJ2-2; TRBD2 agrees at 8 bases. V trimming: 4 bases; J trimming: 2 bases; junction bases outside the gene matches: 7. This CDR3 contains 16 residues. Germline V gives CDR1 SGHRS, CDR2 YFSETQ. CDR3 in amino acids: CASSPTSGANTGELFF. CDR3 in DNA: TGCGCCAGCAGCCCAACTAGCGGAGCTAACACCGGGGAGCTGTTTTTT.

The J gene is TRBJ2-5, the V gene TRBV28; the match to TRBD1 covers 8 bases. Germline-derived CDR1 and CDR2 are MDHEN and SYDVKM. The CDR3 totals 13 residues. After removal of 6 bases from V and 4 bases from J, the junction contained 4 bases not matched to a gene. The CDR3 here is CASSKTGVETQYF. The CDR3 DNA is TGTGCCAGCAGCAAGACAGGGGTAGAGACCCAGTACTTC.

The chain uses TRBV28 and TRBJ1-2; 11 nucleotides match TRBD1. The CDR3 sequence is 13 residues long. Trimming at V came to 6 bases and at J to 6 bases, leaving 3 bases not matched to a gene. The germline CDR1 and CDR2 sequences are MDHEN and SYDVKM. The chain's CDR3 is CASRGQGENGYTF. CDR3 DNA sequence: TGTGCCAGCAGGGGACAGGGGGAGAATGGCTACACCTTC.

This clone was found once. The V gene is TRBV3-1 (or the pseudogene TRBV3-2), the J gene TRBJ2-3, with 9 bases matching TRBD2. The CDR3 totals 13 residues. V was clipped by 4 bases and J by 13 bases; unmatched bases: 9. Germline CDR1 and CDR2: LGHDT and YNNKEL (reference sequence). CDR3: CASSPSGRGGEYF. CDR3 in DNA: TGTGCCAGCAGCCCTTCCGGGCGGGGGGGGGAGTATTTT.

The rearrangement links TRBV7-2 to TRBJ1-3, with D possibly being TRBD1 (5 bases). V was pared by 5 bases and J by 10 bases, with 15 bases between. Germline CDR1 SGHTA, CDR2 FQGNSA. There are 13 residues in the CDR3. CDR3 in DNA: TGTGCCAGCAGCCCCACGCAGGGAAGGACCATATATTTT. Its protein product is CASSPTQGRTIYF.

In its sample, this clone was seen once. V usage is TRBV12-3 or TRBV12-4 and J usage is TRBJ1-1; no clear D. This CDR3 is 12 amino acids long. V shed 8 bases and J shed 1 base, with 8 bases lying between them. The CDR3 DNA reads TGTGCCAGCGCCCGGGAGAACACTGAAGCTTTCTTT. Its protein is CASARENTEAFF.

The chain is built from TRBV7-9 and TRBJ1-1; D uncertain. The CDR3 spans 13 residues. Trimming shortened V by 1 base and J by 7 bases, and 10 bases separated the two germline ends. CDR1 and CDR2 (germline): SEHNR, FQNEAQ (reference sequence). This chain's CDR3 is CASSLDTGYEAFF. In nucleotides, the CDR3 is TGTGCCAGCAGCTTAGATACGGGGTATGAAGCTTTCTTT.

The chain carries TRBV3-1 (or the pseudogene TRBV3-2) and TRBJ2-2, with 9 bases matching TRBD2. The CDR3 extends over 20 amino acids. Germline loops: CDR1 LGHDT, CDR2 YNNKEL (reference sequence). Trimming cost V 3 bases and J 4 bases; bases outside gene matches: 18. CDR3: CASSHPGGRGGRGVTGELFF. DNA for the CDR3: TGTGCCAGCAGCCACCCCGGCGGGCGGGGGGGCAGAGGAGTCACCGGGGAGCTGTTTTTT.